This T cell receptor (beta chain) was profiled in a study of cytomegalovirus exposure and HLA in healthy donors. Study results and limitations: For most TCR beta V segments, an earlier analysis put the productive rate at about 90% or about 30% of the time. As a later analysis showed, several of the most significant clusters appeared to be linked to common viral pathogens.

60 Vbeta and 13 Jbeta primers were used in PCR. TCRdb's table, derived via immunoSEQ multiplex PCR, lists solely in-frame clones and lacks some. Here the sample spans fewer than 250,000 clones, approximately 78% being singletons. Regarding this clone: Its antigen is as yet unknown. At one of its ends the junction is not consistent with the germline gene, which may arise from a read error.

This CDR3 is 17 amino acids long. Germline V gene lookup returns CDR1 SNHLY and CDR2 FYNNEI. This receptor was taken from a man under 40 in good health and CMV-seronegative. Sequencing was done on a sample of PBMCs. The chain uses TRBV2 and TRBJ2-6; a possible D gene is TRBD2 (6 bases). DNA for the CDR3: TGTGCCAGCAGTGAACCGGGACTGAACTCTGGGGCCAGCGTCCTGACTTTC. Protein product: CASSEPGLNSGASVLTF.